A selection of T cell receptor beta chains follows, all from one sample in a study of glioma-infiltrating T cells after dendritic cell vaccination. Profiling relied on immunoSEQ multiplex PCR, and the TCRdb table lists in-frame clones only, not all of them. The sample has about 92,000 clones; just over 85% are singletons. Sample: blood, taken before dendritic cell vaccination. These receptors were taken from a human donor with glioblastoma. CDR3s include the opening cysteine and the closing phenylalanine or tryptophan. Each record gives: J gene, D gene, V gene, clone size, CDR3 protein, CDR3 DNA. D genes are given only for firm matches. Size is omitted from some rows. Given values are once, few, many or a class for expanded clones.

j_gene: TRBJ2-5
d_gene: -
v_gene: TRBV28
abundance: -
CDR3aa: CASSLFPRVETQYF
CDR3nt: TGTGCCAGCAGTTTATTCCCCAGGGTAGAGACCCAGTACTTC

j_gene: TRBJ1-1
d_gene: -
v_gene: TRBV7-3
abundance: few
CDR3aa: CASSLGGVNTEAFF
CDR3nt: TGTGCCAGCAGCTTAGGGGGGGTGAACACTGAAGCTTTCTTT

j_gene: TRBJ2-5
d_gene: TRBD2
v_gene: TRBV6-5
abundance: -
CDR3aa: CASTPGTSRRETQYF
CDR3nt: TGTGCCAGCACACCTGGGACTAGCAGGAGGGAGACCCAGTACTTC

j_gene: TRBJ1-1
d_gene: -
v_gene: TRBV6-4
abundance: -
CDR3aa: CASTTGHPPVNTEAFF
CDR3nt: TGTGCCAGCACTACGGGACACCCTCCCGTGAACACTGAAGCTTTCTTT

j_gene: TRBJ1-2
d_gene: TRBD1
v_gene: TRBV19
abundance: -
CDR3aa: CASSTTGQGHYGYTF
CDR3nt: TGTGCCAGTAGTACAACGGGACAGGGACACTATGGCTACACCTTC

j_gene: TRBJ2-7
d_gene: -
v_gene: TRBV5-1
abundance: few
CDR3aa: CASSPTLGVSSYEQYF
CDR3nt: TGCGCCAGCAGCCCGACCCTAGGGGTCAGCTCCTACGAGCAGTACTTC

j_gene: TRBJ2-3
d_gene: TRBD1
v_gene: TRBV7-2
abundance: -
CDR3aa: CASSQDRGTQYF
CDR3nt: TGTGCCAGCAGCCAAGACAGGGGTACGCAGTATTTT

j_gene: TRBJ1-2
d_gene: -
v_gene: TRBV7-9
abundance: -
CDR3aa: CASSPQGQLANYGYTF
CDR3nt: TGTGCCAGCAGCCCTCAGGGGCAACTAGCTAACTATGGCTACACCTTC

j_gene: TRBJ1-5
d_gene: -
v_gene: TRBV11-2
abundance: -
CDR3aa: CASSLGGTFQPQHF
CDR3nt: TGTGCCAGCAGCTTAGGGGGCACGTTTCAGCCCCAGCATTTT

j_gene: TRBJ2-3
d_gene: TRBD2
v_gene: TRBV9
abundance: -
CDR3aa: CASGGTSGDTQYF
CDR3nt: TGTGCCAGCGGGGGGACTAGCGGGGATACGCAGTATTTT

j_gene: TRBJ2-7
d_gene: TRBD1
v_gene: TRBV28
abundance: once
CDR3aa: CASIHRDRAYEQYF
CDR3nt: TGTGCCAGCATCCACCGGGACAGGGCTTACGAGCAGTACTTC

j_gene: TRBJ1-4
d_gene: TRBD1
v_gene: TRBV7-8
abundance: -
CDR3aa: CASRNRDRGLDEKLFF
CDR3nt: TGTGCCAGCAGAAACCGGGACAGGGGGCTCGATGAAAAACTGTTTTTT

j_gene: TRBJ2-5
d_gene: TRBD1
v_gene: TRBV4-1
abundance: -
CDR3aa: CASSPLRGGEGTQYF
CDR3nt: TGCGCCAGCAGCCCCCTTCGAGGGGGCGAGGGGACCCAGTACTTC

j_gene: TRBJ2-3
d_gene: TRBD1
v_gene: TRBV6-1
abundance: -
CDR3aa: CASRPGTGAPDTQYF
CDR3nt: TGTGCCAGCAGACCCGGGACAGGGGCCCCAGATACGCAGTATTTT

j_gene: TRBJ1-6
d_gene: -
v_gene: TRBV7-2
abundance: -
CDR3aa: CASSLRSSGNSPLHF
CDR3nt: TGTGCCAGCAGCCTCAGAAGCTCGGGGAATTCACCCCTCCACTTT

j_gene: TRBJ1-2
d_gene: -
v_gene: TRBV27
abundance: -
CDR3aa: CASSLSNTGFIYGYTF
CDR3nt: TGTGCCAGCAGTTTATCGAATACAGGGTTCATCTATGGCTACACCTTC